This passage covers 9 T cell receptor beta chains from one sample sequenced in a study of T cell repertoires in cytomegalovirus infection. Each CDR3 protein is one row after TCRdb ran MiXCR on the reads. The sample carries about 600,000 distinct CDR3 sequences, 24% recorded once. The material sequenced was CD8+ T cells from PBMCs. These receptors originate from a human donor in good health (CMV status not recorded). Some clones in this sample may be carry-over from other donors' samples.

This chain uses TRBV7-9 with TRBJ1-1, with D unclear. Per germline, CDR1 SEHNR and CDR2 FQNEAQ (reference sequence). The CDR3 spans 15 residues. Trimming removed 1 base from V and 7 bases from J, with 16 bases in between. CDR3 in DNA: TGTGCCAGCAGCTTAGAAGCAAGGAGGCTCGGTGAAGCTTTCTTT. It yields the protein CASSLEARRLGEAFF.

The V call is TRBV7-9, the J call TRBJ2-2; the match to TRBD2 covers 10 bases. This CDR3 comprises 16 residues. The trim removed 6 bases at V and 0 bases at J, leaving 4 bases unmatched. The germline V gene has CDR1 SEHNR and CDR2 FQNEAQ (reference sequence). CDR3 region: CASSPSGGPNTGELFF. In nucleotides, the CDR3 is TGTGCCAGCAGTCCTAGCGGGGGCCCGAACACCGGGGAGCTGTTTTTT. The full variable domain, rest sourced from reference TRBV7-9 and TRBJ2-2, is DTGVSQNPRHKITKRGQNVTFRCDPISEHNRLYWYRQTLGQGPEFLTYFQNEAQLEKSRLLSDRFSAERPKGSFSTLEIQRTEQGDSAMYLCASSPSGGPNTGELFFGEGSRLTVL.

This clonotype was counted at least ten times. V is TRBV6-2 or TRBV6-3 and J is TRBJ2-7; no clear D. CDR1 and CDR2 (germline): MNHEY, SVGEGT. The CDR3 covers 11 residues. Between the trimmed V and J ends, which lost 6 bases and 4 bases, there was a span of 7 bases. CDR3 residues: CASSWGYEQYV. The CDR3 DNA reads as TGTGCCAGCAGCTGGGGATACGAGCAGTACGTC.

This clonotype was seen at least ten times. This chain links TRBV7-3 with TRBJ1-4; no clear D gene. V was shortened by 0 bases and J by 2 bases, with 7 bases between the two germline ends. This CDR3 comprises 15 residues. The germline CDR1 and CDR2 sequences are SGHTA and FQGTGA. The CDR3 DNA sequence: TGTGCCAGCAGCTTAACGACGTGGACTAATGAAAAACTGTTTTTT. This codes for CASSLTTWTNEKLFF.

This clonotype is a singleton in its sample. The genes are TRBV9 and TRBJ1-2; D unclear. V lost 2 bases to trimming and J lost 2 bases, with 13 bases between them. CDR1 is SGDLS and CDR2 is YYNGEE in the germline V gene. The CDR3 spans 15 residues. The CDR3 region has the DNA TGTGCCAGCAGCGTGAGATATGTGGGGAACTATGGCTACACCTTC. Its translation: CASSVRYVGNYGYTF.

To note about this clonotype: A much larger clone lies a single base off, so this may be a read error. V gene TRBV7-9 combines with J gene TRBJ2-1, with 8 bases that match TRBD1. The germline V gene has CDR1 SEHNR and CDR2 FQNEAQ (reference sequence). CDR3 length equals 15 residues. Here the CDR3 DNA reads TGTGCCAGCAGCTCCGATTGGGACAGGCCAAATGAGCAGTGCTTC. Translated: CASSSDWDRPNEQCF.

This clonotype turned up a few times. The rearrangement uses TRBV2 and TRBJ2-3, with D possibly being TRBD1 or TRBD2 (5 bases each). The CDR3 is made up of 13 amino acids. Germline CDR1 and CDR2: SNHLY and FYNNEI. Trimming removed 8 bases at V and 2 bases at J, with 11 bases between. Written as DNA, the CDR3 is TGTGCCAGCCGGGACCGATACACAGATACGCAGTATTTT. Protein: CASRDRYTDTQYF.

This CDR3 is CASSFPGAEQYF. The CDR3 bases are TGTGCCAGCAGTTTTCCGGGGGCCGAGCAGTACTTC. The chain links TRBV12-3 or TRBV12-4 to TRBJ2-7; D assignment may be TRBD1 or TRBD2 (6 bases each). This CDR3 spans 12 amino acids. V was trimmed by 3 bases and J by 6 bases, leaving 9 bases between them.

This clonotype was picked up many times. The V call is TRBV6-2 or TRBV6-3, the J call TRBJ2-7; the D gene is possibly TRBD2 (6 bases). CDR1 and CDR2 (germline): MNHEY, SVGEGT. The germline V and J ends were trimmed by 2 bases and 5 bases, with 13 bases remaining between them. CDR3 length: 14 residues. The CDR3 nucleotides are TGTGCCAGCAGTTACACATATGGGGGGAACGAGCAGTACGTC. This codes for CASSYTYGGNEQYV.